The 24 T cell receptor beta chains in this list originate from one sample, sequenced in a study of shared clonotypes between healthy human individuals. Profiling relied on immunoSEQ multiplex PCR, and the TCRdb table lists in-frame clones only, not all of them. The sample carries approximately 500,000 clones, roughly 79% recorded once. The sequencing sample was made of PBMCs. Receptors were obtained from a woman between 40 and 50 years old in good health. Some clones in this sample may be carry-over from other donors' samples.

As regards this clone: The same CDR3 can be traced to other DNA sequences in this sample. The V and J genes are TRBV19 and TRBJ2-2; D may be TRBD1 or TRBD2 (6 bases each). The germline V gene encodes CDR1 LNHDA and CDR2 SQIVND (reference sequence). V gave up 0 bases and J gave up 3 bases, with 11 bases separating them. The CDR3 spans 16 residues. In DNA, the CDR3 is TGTGCCAGTAGTATAGAGGGGGGCTGGGACACCGGGGAGCTGTTTTTT. It translates to CASSIEGGWDTGELFF.

V gene TRBV5-1 combines with J gene TRBJ2-1; no clear D. Germline V gene lookup returns CDR1 SGHRS and CDR2 YFSETQ. Trimming stripped 4 bases from V and 8 bases from J, with 16 bases between. The CDR3 extends over 14 amino acids. DNA for the CDR3: TGCGCCAGCAGCCCGGCCCGGCCGGCATATGAGCAGTTCTTC. It is translated as CASSPARPAYEQFF.

The V and J genes are TRBV5-1 and TRBJ2-5; the D is unclear. The better agreement between TRBJ2-7 and the DNA end casts doubt on the J call. The CDR3 consists of 16 residues. Germline lookup yields CDR1 SGHRS and CDR2 YFSETQ. The DNA for the CDR3 is TGCGCCAGCAGCTTGGGGGTAGGGCCAGGTACCTACGAGCAGTACTTC. Translated, it gives CASSLGVGPGTYEQYF.

The V call is TRBV15, the J call TRBJ1-1; D uncertain. Trimming shortened V by 3 bases and J by 4 bases, and 9 bases separated the two germline ends. The germline V gene encodes CDR1 LNHNV and CDR2 YYDKDF (reference sequence). CDR3 length: 13 amino acids. CDR3 protein: CATSRELGTEAFF. The CDR3 nucleotides are TGTGCCACCAGCAGGGAGCTGGGCACTGAAGCTTTCTTT.

The gene calls are TRBV28 and TRBJ2-3; 8 nucleotides line up with TRBD1. Germline V gene lookup returns CDR1 MDHEN and CDR2 SYDVKM. The CDR3 is 15 residues long. V was pared by 5 bases and J by 4 bases, with 8 bases of the junction left unmatched. The CDR3 sequence is CASSPGQVRADTQYF. Here the CDR3 DNA reads TGTGCCAGCAGTCCGGGACAGGTCAGGGCAGATACGCAGTATTTT. Supplemented by reference TRBV28 and TRBJ2-3, the full variable domain reads DVKVTQSSRYLVKRTGEKVFLECVQDMDHENMFWYRQDPGLGLRLIYFSYDVKMKEKGDIPEGYSVSREKKERFSLILESASTNQTSMYLCASSPGQVRADTQYFGPGTRLTVL.

The chain recombines TRBV9 with TRBJ1-3; TRBD1 agrees at 7 bases. The trim removed 0 bases at V and 1 base at J, leaving 10 bases unmatched. The CDR3 length is 18 residues. From germline, CDR1 is SGDLS and CDR2 YYNGEE. CDR3 nucleotide sequence: TGTGCCAGCAGCGTAGAGGGGGCAGATCCTCATTCTGGAAACACCATATATTTT. It specifies CASSVEGADPHSGNTIYF.

This clone was detected once. The chain has TRBV6-6 and TRBJ2-7; TRBD2 aligns across 8 bases. The trim removed 6 bases at V and 7 bases at J, leaving 11 bases unmatched. Germline loops: CDR1 MNHNY, CDR2 SVGAGI (reference sequence). The CDR3 sequence is 14 residues long. Written as DNA, the CDR3 is TGTGCCAGCAGCCGGAGCAGCGGGAGTTGGGAGCAGTACTTC. As protein: CASSRSSGSWEQYF.

J is TRBJ2-7 and V is TRBV28; 11 bases align to TRBD2. This CDR3 spans 14 amino acids. V shed 7 bases and J 2 bases; nucleotides not matched to a gene: 4. Germline CDR1 reads MDHEN; CDR2 reads SYDVKM. The CDR3 reads CASNLAGGTYEQYF. CDR3 bases: TGTGCCAGCAACCTAGCGGGAGGCACCTACGAGCAGTACTTC.

A few counts support this clone. The chain employs TRBV2 and TRBJ2-7; D not resolved. The V gene's germline CDR1 is SNHLY and CDR2 FYNNEI. The V end was cut by 6 bases, the J end by 3 bases, with 6 bases between. The CDR3 has 11 amino acids. The CDR3, as DNA: TGTGCCAGCAGGGTTATCTACGAGCAGTACTTC. It yields the protein CASRVIYEQYF.

The chain has TRBV7-2 and TRBJ1-3; no clear D. The CDR3 loop spans 18 amino acids. Per germline, CDR1 SGHTA and CDR2 FQGNSA. The V end lost 1 base, the J end lost 0 bases, and 16 bases lay between the germline ends. The CDR3 is CASSLDPGGGFSGNTIYF. DNA for the CDR3: TGTGCCAGCAGCTTAGACCCGGGTGGTGGGTTCTCTGGAAACACCATATATTTT.

This clone was seen only a few times. The V and J genes are TRBV7-3 and TRBJ2-7; a weak D match, TRBD2 (5 bases). The CDR3 consists of 16 residues. Trimming left V 1 base short and J 4 bases short, with 17 bases between. From germline, CDR1 is SGHTA and CDR2 FQGTGA. The CDR3: CASSLSSEVESYEQYF. The DNA of the CDR3 is TGTGCCAGCAGCTTAAGTTCGGAGGTTGAATCGTACGAGCAGTACTTC.

The chain links TRBV6-5 to TRBJ2-7, with D hard to call. The CDR3 is 12 amino acids. Germline V gene lookup returns CDR1 MNHEY and CDR2 SVGAGI. V was clipped by 0 bases and J by 5 bases, with 5 bases between them. The CDR3, as DNA: TGTGCCAGCAGTTACTCGGTCCACGAGCAGTACTTC. Amino acids: CASSYSVHEQYF.

The rearrangement uses TRBV7-2 and TRBJ2-3, with 8 nucleotides matching TRBD1. The CDR3 has 15 amino acids. Germline V gives CDR1 SGHTA, CDR2 FQGNSA. Trimming at V came to 5 bases and at J to 1 base, leaving 5 bases not matched to a gene. This CDR3 is CASSRPGQGTDTQYF. The CDR3 bases are TGTGCCAGCAGCCGTCCGGGACAGGGCACAGATACGCAGTATTTT. Based on the CDR3 plus reference TRBV7-2 and TRBJ2-3, the full variable domain is GAGVSQSPSNKVTEKGKDVELRCDPISGHTALYWYRQSLGQGLEFLIYFQGNSAPDKSGLPSDRFSAERTGGSVSTLTIQRTQQEDSAVYLCASSRPGQGTDTQYFGPGTRLTVL.

This chain joins TRBV6-5 and TRBJ2-5; 8 bases fit TRBD2. The germline gives CDR1 MNHEY, CDR2 SVGAGI. The CDR3 has 15 amino acids. The J segment lost 3 bases and the V segment lost 8 bases, leaving 11 bases of the junction unmatched. CDR3 in amino acids: CASGREAINKETQYF. For the CDR3, the DNA is TGTGCCAGCGGGCGGGAGGCAATAAATAAAGAGACCCAGTACTTC.

This rearrangement joins TRBV7-9 to TRBJ2-3; D may be TRBD1 (5 bases). Germline-derived CDR1 and CDR2 are SEHNR and FQNEAQ (reference sequence). CDR3 length: 14 residues. V was cut by 5 bases and J by 0 bases, with 9 bases left in between. As DNA, the CDR3 is TGTGCCAGCAGCCCGGACATGAGCACAGATACGCAGTATTTT. Translation: CASSPDMSTDTQYF.

About this clone: The identical CDR3 is also encoded by other nucleotide sequences in the sample. The gene calls are TRBV28 and TRBJ2-7; D is ambiguous. This CDR3 is 12 amino acids long. V lost 3 bases, J lost 4 bases, and 7 bases lay in between. The V gene's germline CDR1 is MDHEN and CDR2 SYDVKM. CDR3 DNA: TGTGCCAGCAGTTTGGGCAATTACGAGCAGTACTTC. Protein sequence: CASSLGNYEQYF.

This clone has ten or more counts. The chain recombines TRBV4-1 with TRBJ2-1; D is unclear. CDR1 is MGHRA and CDR2 is YSYEKL in the germline V gene. Trimming left V 1 base short and J 9 bases short, with 7 bases between. This CDR3 has 12 residues. This chain's CDR3 is CASSQVAREQFF. The CDR3 DNA reads TGCGCCAGCAGCCAAGTCGCTCGTGAGCAGTTCTTC.

The V gene is TRBV21-1, the J gene TRBJ1-4. TRBV21-1 is a listed pseudogene. The CDR3 loop spans 16 amino acids. CDR3 in amino acids: CASRSPLRATNEKLFF. CDR3 DNA sequence: TGTGCCAGCAGGTCCCCTCTTCGGGCAACTAATGAAAAACTGTTTTTT.

The chain couples TRBV19 to TRBJ2-1; 10 bases are shared with TRBD2. This CDR3 spans 15 amino acids. The V and J ends lost 3 bases and 5 bases, in that order; junction bases with no gene match: 4. Per germline, CDR1 LNHDA and CDR2 SQIVND (reference sequence). In DNA form, the CDR3 reads TGTGCCAGTAGTATGGGGACTAGCGCCAACAATGAGCAGTTCTTC. It translates to CASSMGTSANNEQFF. Drawing the rest from reference TRBV19 and TRBJ2-1, the complete variable domain is DGGITQSPKYLFRKEGQNVTLSCEQNLNHDAMYWYRQDPGQGLRLIYYSQIVNDFQKGDIAEGYSVSREKKESFPLTVTSAQKNPTAFYLCASSMGTSANNEQFFGPGTRLTVL.

The chain carries TRBV6-5 and TRBJ2-7; D is perhaps TRBD2 (5 bases). Trimming removed 0 bases at V and 1 base at J, with 10 bases between. There are 15 residues in the CDR3. CDR1 and CDR2 (germline): MNHEY, SVGAGI. This CDR3 reads CASSYSGLQSYEQYF. CDR3 nucleotides: TGTGCCAGCAGTTACTCAGGACTGCAATCCTACGAGCAGTACTTC.

The chain has TRBV2 and TRBJ1-4; no clear D gene. There are 14 residues in the CDR3. V gave up 8 bases and J gave up 8 bases, with 18 bases separating them. Per the germline V gene, CDR1 is SNHLY and CDR2 is FYNNEI. CDR3 loop: CASQLRAVSEKLFF. The CDR3 region has the DNA TGTGCCAGCCAGCTCCGAGCAGTTAGCGAAAAACTGTTTTTT. The full variable domain, with the rest looked up from reference TRBV2 and TRBJ1-4, is EPEVTQTPSHQVTQMGQEVILRCVPISNHLYFYWYRQILGQKVEFLVSFYNNEISEKSEIFDDQFSVERPDGSNFTLKIRSTKLEDSAMYFCASQLRAVSEKLFFGSGTQLSVL.

CDR3 region: CASSLARQGLGWEKLFF. The CDR3 nucleotides read TGTGCCAGCAGCTTAGCGCGGCAGGGGTTGGGATGGGAAAAACTGTTTTTT. This sequence joins TRBV7-8 and TRBJ1-4; tentatively, D is TRBD1 (6 bases). This CDR3 is 17 amino acids long. Trimming left V 0 bases short and J 8 bases short, with 19 bases between. Germline CDR1 is SGHVS and CDR2 is FQNEAQ.

V usage is TRBV13 and J usage is TRBJ2-3; TRBD1 might be the D (6 bases). The length of the CDR3 is 13 residues. V was trimmed by 6 bases and J by 3 bases, leaving 10 bases between them. Germline V lookup: CDR1 PRHDT, CDR2 FYEKMQ (reference sequence). CDR3: CASSRDITDTQYF. Here the CDR3 DNA reads TGTGCCAGCAGTCGGGACATTACAGATACGCAGTATTTT.

This chain joins TRBV11-3 and TRBJ2-1; TRBD2 aligns across 9 bases. V lost 5 bases to trimming and J lost 6 bases; unmatched junction nucleotides: 8. The CDR3 spans 15 residues. Per germline, CDR1 SGHNT and CDR2 YENEEA. The CDR3 reads CASSPSTSGSNEQFF. CDR3 DNA sequence: TGTGCCAGCAGCCCATCGACTAGCGGATCCAATGAGCAGTTCTTC.